This T cell receptor (beta chain) was retrieved from a study of shared clonotypes between healthy human individuals. Whole-study context: Aged 18 to 49, the donors were a couple of women and three men. Donors had three CD4 naive, three CD4 memory, two CD8 naive and one CD8 memory plate apiece.

Trimming cost V 6 bases and J 4 bases; bases outside gene matches: 11. CDR3 size: 15 residues. Per germline, CDR1 LNHDA and CDR2 SQIVND (reference sequence). In the authors' methods: ImmunoSEQ only sent back junction sequences with no quality scores, so filtering was done differently. Sequencing was performed with immunoSEQ multiplex PCR; in TCRdb, only in-frame clones are kept and a portion is missing. That table supplies the V and J calls and clone size; D and trimming were determined from the DNA. The repertoire includes roughly 650,000 clones, about 95% of them detected once, and about 0.12% sits in the top ten. CD45RO-negative, CCR7-positively selected cells formed the naive CD8 fraction, excluding terminally differentiated effector memory CD45RA+ cells. Donors, without exception, were Caucasian adults residing in Nashville, Tennessee.

The receptor was derived from a woman in her 30s in good health. The chain employs TRBV19 and TRBJ2-7; 8 positions agree with TRBD1. Sample: naive CD8+ T cells sorted from blood. CDR3 sequence reads: CASSSGQGEQYEQYF. Here the CDR3 DNA reads TGTGCCAGTAGCTCCGGACAGGGTGAACAATACGAGCAGTACTTC.